The 12 T cell receptor beta chains listed next were all sequenced from one sample in a study of blood T cell repertoires in COVID-19. Measured with immunoSEQ multiplex PCR; TCRdb has only the in-frame clones, and not every one. This sample has approximately 200,000 clones, with approximately 80% found just once. Sequenced material: peripheral blood. The receptors were sampled from an elderly woman with acute or convalescent COVID-19.

This chain connects TRBV5-6 to TRBJ1-4; 10 bases are a match to TRBD1. From germline, CDR1 is SGHDT and CDR2 YYEEEE. With V trimmed by 4 bases and J by 6 bases, 6 bases remained unmatched. This CDR3 contains 15 residues. The CDR3: CASSETGGKDEKLFF. In nucleotides, the CDR3 is TGTGCCAGCAGCGAGACAGGGGGCAAGGATGAAAAACTGTTTTTT.

The gene calls are TRBV18 and TRBJ2-5, with 8 nucleotides matching TRBD2. CDR1 KGHSH and CDR2 LQKENI come from the germline V gene. Trimming removed 1 base from V and 2 bases from J; junction bases left unmatched: 3. This CDR3 has 15 amino acids. The CDR3 loop is CASSPRPSGQETQYF. CDR3 DNA: TGTGCCAGCTCACCACGGCCTAGCGGGCAAGAGACCCAGTACTTC.

V is TRBV5-4 and J is TRBJ2-7; D not certain. CDR3 length: 12 residues. Germline CDR1 reads SGHNT; CDR2 reads YYREEE (reference sequence). Between the trimmed V and J ends, which lost 1 base and 7 bases, there was a span of 9 bases. The CDR3, as DNA: TGTGCCAGCAGCTTGTCCCTGAGGGAGCAGTACTTC. This codes for CASSLSLREQYF.

At least ten counts were recorded for this clone. The gene calls are TRBV3-1 (or the pseudogene TRBV3-2) and TRBJ1-1; D not resolved. There are 17 residues in the CDR3. V lost 3 bases to trimming and J lost 1 base, with 18 bases between them. The germline V gene has CDR1 LGHDT and CDR2 YNNKEL (reference sequence). This CDR3 is CASSHNPYGRPNTEAFF. CDR3 sequence (DNA): TGTGCCAGCAGCCACAACCCCTATGGCAGGCCGAACACTGAAGCTTTCTTT.

V gene TRBV7-2 combines with J gene TRBJ1-1; possible D gene TRBD1, 6 bases. Germline V gene data show CDR1 as SGHTA and CDR2 as FQGNSA. The CDR3 has 14 residues. V was cut by 3 bases and J by 5 bases, with 13 bases left in between. The CDR3 sequence: CASSFKGGGTEAFF. CDR3 bases: TGTGCCAGCAGCTTCAAGGGAGGGGGTACTGAAGCTTTCTTT.

The chain employs TRBV19 and TRBJ1-3, with a tentative D call TRBD1 (6 bases). The ends were cut back, 5 bases at V and 1 base at J, with 18 bases in the middle. The CDR3 spans 17 residues. CDR1 and CDR2 (germline): LNHDA, SQIVND (reference sequence). This CDR3 is CASSSPPRGQSGNTIYF. For the CDR3, the DNA is TGTGCCAGTAGTTCCCCCCCCAGGGGTCAGTCTGGAAACACCATATATTTT.

V usage is TRBV7-2 and J usage is TRBJ2-5; D perhaps matches TRBD1 (5 bases). V gave up 5 bases and J gave up 4 bases, with 17 bases separating them. This CDR3 spans 15 amino acids. Per germline, CDR1 SGHTA and CDR2 FQGNSA. The CDR3 sequence: CASSLFLGVPETQYF. The CDR3 nucleotides are TGTGCCAGCAGCCTCTTCTTAGGGGTTCCAGAGACCCAGTACTTC.

The rearrangement joins TRBV7-9 to TRBJ2-1; D not certain. The CDR3 is made up of 13 amino acids. The V gene lost 5 bases and the J gene lost 8 bases, with 13 bases spanning the gap. Germline V gene sequence: CDR1 SEHNR, CDR2 FQNEAQ (reference sequence). DNA of the CDR3: TGTGCCAGCAGCCGCCCATATGGAGATGAGCAGTTCTTC. Its translation: CASSRPYGDEQFF.

The CDR3 nucleotides read TGTGCCAGTACCCCGACAGGGACAGATACGCAGTATTTT. As protein: CASTPTGTDTQYF. The rearrangement uses TRBV19 and TRBJ2-3, with 7 bases matching TRBD1. The germline V gene has CDR1 LNHDA and CDR2 SQIVND (reference sequence). V lost 7 bases to trimming and J lost 3 bases; unmatched junction nucleotides: 4. This CDR3 spans 13 amino acids.

V and J are TRBV29-1 and TRBJ1-2; D is ambiguous. Germline V gives CDR1 SQVTM, CDR2 ANQGSEA. V dropped 4 bases and J dropped 1 base, with 7 bases sitting between them. The CDR3 loop spans 12 amino acids. The CDR3 loop is CSVVGINYGYTF. Here the CDR3 DNA reads TGCAGCGTTGTCGGGATTAACTATGGCTACACCTTC.

V is TRBV5-1 and J is TRBJ1-1; TRBD1 agrees at 7 bases. Trimming removed 6 bases from V and 0 bases from J; junction bases left unmatched: 5. The V gene's germline CDR1 is SGHRS and CDR2 YFSETQ. The CDR3 has 14 amino acids. The CDR3 region is CASNVGGMNTEAFF. The CDR3 nucleotides are TGCGCCAGCAACGTAGGGGGCATGAACACTGAAGCTTTCTTT. The variable domain in full, with the rest retrieved from reference TRBV5-1 and TRBJ1-1, is KAGVTQTPRYLIKTRGQQVTLSCSPISGHRSVSWYQQTPGQGLQFLFEYFSETQRNKGNFPGRFSGRQFSNSRSEMNVSTLELGDSALYLCASNVGGMNTEAFFGQGTRLTVV.

This sequence joins TRBV30 and TRBJ2-5, with D possibly being TRBD2 (5 bases). In germline, CDR1 is GTSNPN, CDR2 SVGIG (reference sequence). Trimming removed 4 bases at V and 5 bases at J, with 14 bases between. This CDR3 is built from 13 residues. This CDR3 is CAWKRTIQETQYF. CDR3 DNA: TGTGCCTGGAAGCGGACCATCCAGGAGACCCAGTACTTC.